The source of this T cell receptor beta chain is a study of CXCR3-negative and CXCR3-positive naive CD8 T cells. The CDR3 is made up of 14 amino acids. Germline V gives CDR1 SGHTA, CDR2 FQGTGA. In regard to this clonotype: Its antigen is not known.

Study results and caveats: More hydrophobic TRB CDR3s occurred in CXCR3-positive than in CXCR3-negative naive cells.

UMI-tagged TRB cDNA libraries were built via 5' RACE. From the 5' RACE reads, TCRdb lists one entry per CDR3 protein and no DNA. The listing records tens of thousands of distinct CDR3 sequences. The chain joins TRBV7-3 to TRBJ2-3; TCRdb designates TRBD2, a call that cannot be tested without DNA. The TCR originated in a human donor in good health. Some clones in this sample may be carry-over from other donors' samples. Specimen: naive CXCR3+ CD8+ T cells from blood. Subset noted: CD45RO-CCR7+CD27+CD95- naive CD8+ T cells expressing CXCR3 (TNR3+). The CDR3 sequence is CASTNGGRSDTQYF.